The 15 T cell receptor beta chains in this list originate from one sample, sequenced in a study of cytomegalovirus exposure and HLA in healthy donors. Primers for the PCR totalled 60 Vbeta and 13 Jbeta. This table comes from immunoSEQ multiplex PCR, and its TCRdb copy is limited to in-frame clones, with some not included. The table records 100,000 to 150,000 clones, 80% of them present only once. The sample taken for sequencing was PBMCs. Every receptor here comes from a man aged 35-49 years in good health and CMV-seronegative.

The chain uses TRBV2 and TRBJ2-6; D gene uncertain. V dropped 1 base and J dropped 0 bases, with 10 bases sitting between them. There are 17 residues in the CDR3. Germline loops: CDR1 SNHLY, CDR2 FYNNEI. The CDR3 sequence is CASSEGVILSGANVLTF. The CDR3 bases are TGTGCCAGCAGTGAAGGCGTTATTCTCTCTGGGGCCAACGTCCTGACTTTC.

The chain carries TRBV19 and TRBJ2-1; D perhaps matches TRBD2 (5 bases). The CDR3 runs 14 residues. Germline CDR1 is LNHDA and CDR2 is SQIVND (reference sequence). Trimming left V 3 bases short and J 0 bases short, with 6 bases between. CDR3 residues: CASSIGSSYNEQFF. The CDR3 DNA follows: TGTGCCAGTAGTATTGGGAGCTCCTACAATGAGCAGTTCTTC.

This clone has only a few counts. This chain links TRBV6-1 with TRBJ2-6, with 7 bases fitting TRBD1. This CDR3 comprises 21 residues. The junction had 16 bases not matched to a gene; V was cut back by 2 bases and J by 0 bases. The V gene's germline CDR1 is MNHNS and CDR2 SASEGT. The CDR3 loop is CASSELLTRQGSLSGANVLTF. The CDR3 coding sequence is TGTGCCAGCAGTGAACTACTCACAAGACAGGGATCTCTCTCTGGGGCCAACGTCCTGACTTTC.

In this sample, this clone turned up once. The chain is built from TRBV7-9 and TRBJ1-1; the match to TRBD1 covers 10 bases. The CDR3 is 14 residues long. CDR1 is SEHNR and CDR2 is FQNEAQ in the germline V gene (reference sequence). Trimming took 5 bases from V and 3 from J; bases not matched to a gene: 3. The CDR3 loop reads CASSQDRGDTEAFF. DNA for the CDR3: TGTGCCAGCAGCCAGGACAGGGGGGACACTGAAGCTTTCTTT.

The V gene is TRBV5-1, the J gene TRBJ1-2; tentatively, D is TRBD1 (5 bases). V lost 3 bases and J lost 8, with 23 bases in between. The V gene's germline CDR1 is SGHRS and CDR2 YFSETQ. The CDR3 length is 16 residues. This CDR3 is CASSSGRGARGGGYTF. CDR3 coding DNA: TGCGCCAGCAGCTCTGGACGGGGCGCGAGGGGAGGAGGCTACACCTTC.

The J gene is TRBJ2-1, the V gene TRBV5-4, with D unresolved. This CDR3 spans 16 amino acids. CDR1 and CDR2 (germline): SGHNT, YYREEE (reference sequence). V was cut by 0 bases and J by 4 bases, with 14 bases left in between. CDR3 amino acids: CASSLAPSLQYNEQFF. The CDR3, as DNA: TGTGCCAGCAGCTTGGCACCTAGTCTTCAGTACAATGAGCAGTTCTTC.

The V call is TRBV10-1, the J call TRBJ1-2; 10 nucleotides line up with TRBD1. Germline V CDR1 and CDR2: WNHNN, SYGVQD (reference sequence). Unmatched junction bases numbered 4, after V lost 9 bases and J lost 3 bases. The CDR3 is 13 residues long. The CDR3: CARWGQGYYGYTF. The CDR3 DNA reads TGCGCCAGATGGGGACAGGGGTACTATGGCTACACCTTC.

The chain couples TRBV2 to TRBJ2-1, with 11 bases identical to TRBD2. Germline CDR1 and CDR2: SNHLY and FYNNEI. The CDR3 totals 17 residues. With 0 bases clipped from V and 8 bases from J, the junction kept 9 bases outside the gene matches. The CDR3 DNA sequence: TGTGCCAGCAGTGAAGCAAGTCTAGCGGGAGGCCGGGATGAGCAGTTCTTC. This sequence encodes CASSEASLAGGRDEQFF.

This CDR3 reads CASYGGQGRYNEQFF. The CDR3 region has the DNA TGTGCCAGCTACGGGGGACAGGGCCGTTACAATGAGCAGTTCTTC. This chain joins TRBV6-1 and TRBJ2-1; 9 bases map to TRBD1. Trimming cost V 8 bases and J 4 bases; bases outside gene matches: 9. Germline V gene lookup returns CDR1 MNHNS and CDR2 SASEGT. This CDR3 is built from 15 residues.

The gene calls are TRBV9 and TRBJ2-2; weak D call: TRBD1 (6 bases). The CDR3 length is 13 residues. V gave up 5 bases and J gave up 4 bases, with 9 bases separating them. Germline V CDR1 and CDR2: SGDLS, YYNGEE. In DNA, the CDR3 is TGTGCCAGCAGACAGGGTGTCACCGGGGAGCTGTTTTTT. This encodes CASRQGVTGELFF.

The chain employs TRBV7-8 and TRBJ2-7; no clear D. The germline gives CDR1 SGHVS, CDR2 FQNEAQ. The CDR3 extends over 15 amino acids. V was trimmed by 5 bases and J by 7 bases, leaving 21 bases between them. In DNA, the CDR3 is TGTGCCAGCAGCCTCAGCGAATCCGGGTCGTGGGAGCAGTACTTC. It encodes CASSLSESGSWEQYF. The complete variable domain, with remaining parts taken from reference TRBV7-8 and TRBJ2-7, reads GAGVSQSPRYKVAKRGQDVALRCDPISGHVSLFWYQQALGQGPEFLTYFQNEAQLDKSGLPSDRFFAERPEGSVSTLKIQRTQQEDSAVYLCASSLSESGSWEQYFGPGTRLTVT.

This clone was seen a single time. This chain uses TRBV28 with TRBJ2-1, with 11 nucleotides matching TRBD1. The CDR3 has 15 amino acids. Germline CDR1 reads MDHEN; CDR2 reads SYDVKM. Trimming took 5 bases from V and 8 from J; bases not matched to a gene: 8. CDR3 coding DNA: TGTGCCAGCAGTCCGCCGGGACAGGGGGTGGATGAGCAGTTCTTC. The encoded protein is CASSPPGQGVDEQFF.

The V call is TRBV30, the J call TRBJ2-1; D might be TRBD1 (5 bases). The CDR3 is made up of 12 amino acids. The ends were cut back, 3 bases at V and 4 bases at J, with 7 bases in the middle. CDR1 GTSNPN and CDR2 SVGIG come from the germline V gene (reference sequence). The chain's CDR3 is CAWRGEYNEQFF. The CDR3 DNA reads as TGTGCCTGGAGAGGGGAATACAATGAGCAGTTCTTC.

V usage is TRBV18 and J usage is TRBJ2-1, with TRBD2 matching 9 bases. Germline CDR1 reads KGHSH; CDR2 reads LQKENI. The J segment lost 8 bases and the V segment lost 2 bases, leaving 10 bases of the junction unmatched. The CDR3 length is 16 residues. The CDR3: CASSPFVAGVVDEQFF. The DNA of the CDR3 is TGTGCCAGCTCACCATTCGTAGCGGGAGTGGTGGATGAGCAGTTCTTC.

The rearrangement links TRBV30 to TRBJ1-1, with D unclear. This CDR3 contains 13 residues. Germline CDR1 and CDR2: GTSNPN and SVGIG (reference sequence). V lost 1 base and J lost 1, with 7 bases in between. The CDR3 reads CAWSGQQNTEAFF. The CDR3 nucleotides read TGTGCCTGGAGTGGACAACAGAACACTGAAGCTTTCTTT.